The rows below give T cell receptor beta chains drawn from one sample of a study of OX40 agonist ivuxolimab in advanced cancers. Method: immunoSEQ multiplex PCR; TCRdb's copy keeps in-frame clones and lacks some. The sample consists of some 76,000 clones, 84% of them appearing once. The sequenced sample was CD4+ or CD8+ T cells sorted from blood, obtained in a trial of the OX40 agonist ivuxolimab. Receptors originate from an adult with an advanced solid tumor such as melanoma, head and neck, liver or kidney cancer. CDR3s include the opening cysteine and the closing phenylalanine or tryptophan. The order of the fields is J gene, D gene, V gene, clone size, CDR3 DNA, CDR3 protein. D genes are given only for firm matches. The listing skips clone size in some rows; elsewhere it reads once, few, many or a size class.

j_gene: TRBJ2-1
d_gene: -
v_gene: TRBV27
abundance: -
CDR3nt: TGTGCCAGCAGTCCATGGGTCCACTACAATGAGCAGTTCTTC
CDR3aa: CASSPWVHYNEQFF

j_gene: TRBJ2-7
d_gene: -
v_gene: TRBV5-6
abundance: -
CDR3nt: TGTGCCAGCAGCTCCAGGGTCGGCAAGCAGTACTTC
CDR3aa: CASSSRVGKQYF

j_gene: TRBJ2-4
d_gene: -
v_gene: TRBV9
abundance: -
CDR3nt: TGTGCCAGCAGCGTGGGTCCCGGCAAAAACATTCAGTACTTC
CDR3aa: CASSVGPGKNIQYF

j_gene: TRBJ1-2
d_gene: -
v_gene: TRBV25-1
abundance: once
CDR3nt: TGTGCCAGCAGTGAATTACTGGGAAACTATGGCTACACCTTC
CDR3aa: CASSELLGNYGYTF

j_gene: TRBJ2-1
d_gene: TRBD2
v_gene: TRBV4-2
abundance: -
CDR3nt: TGTGCCAGCAGCCAAGATATTAGCGGGTACAATGAGCAGTTCTTC
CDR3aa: CASSQDISGYNEQFF

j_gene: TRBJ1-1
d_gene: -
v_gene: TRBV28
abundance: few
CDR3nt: TGTGCCAGCAGTTTAGATCGGAGGGAAGCTTTCTTT
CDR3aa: CASSLDRREAFF

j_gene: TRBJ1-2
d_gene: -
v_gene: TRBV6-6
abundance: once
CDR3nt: TGTGCCAGCAGTTACTGGGGGACCGGCTACACCTTC
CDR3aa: CASSYWGTGYTF

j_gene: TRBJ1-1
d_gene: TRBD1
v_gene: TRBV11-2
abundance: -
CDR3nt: TGTGCCAGCAGCTTAGTTCGGGTCAGGGGGGTCTCTGAAGCTTTCTTT
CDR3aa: CASSLVRVRGVSEAFF

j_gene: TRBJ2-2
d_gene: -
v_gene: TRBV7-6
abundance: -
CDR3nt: TGTGCCAGCAGCTTATACAGGAACACCGGGGAGCTGTTTTTT
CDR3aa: CASSLYRNTGELFF

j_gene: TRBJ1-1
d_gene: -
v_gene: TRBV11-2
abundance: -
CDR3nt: TGTGCCAGCAGCTTAGAAGGGCGGCGGAACACTGAAGCTTTCTTT
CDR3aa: CASSLEGRRNTEAFF

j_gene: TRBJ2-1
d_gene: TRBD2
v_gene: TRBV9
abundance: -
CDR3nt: TGTGCCAGCAGCGTAGTGACTAGCGCGTACAATGAGCAGTTCTTC
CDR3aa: CASSVVTSAYNEQFF

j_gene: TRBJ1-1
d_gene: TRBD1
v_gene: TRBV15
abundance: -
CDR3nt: TGTGCCACCAGCCCGGACAGGGGTAACACTGAGCCTTTCTTT
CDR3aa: CATSPDRGNTEPFF

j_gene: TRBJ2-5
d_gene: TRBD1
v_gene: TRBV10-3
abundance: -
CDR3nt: TGTGCCAGTGGGACAGGAGAGACCCAGTACTTC
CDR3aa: CASGTGETQYF

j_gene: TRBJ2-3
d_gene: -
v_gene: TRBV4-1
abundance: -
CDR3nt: TGCGCCAGCAGGAAAGGGCAGGCCACAGATACGCAGTATTTT
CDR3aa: CASRKGQATDTQYF

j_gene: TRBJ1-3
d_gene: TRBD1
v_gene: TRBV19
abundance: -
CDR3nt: TGTGCCAGTAGTCCCGGGACAGGGGGAGGCTCTGGAAACACCATATATTTT
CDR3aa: CASSPGTGGGSGNTIYF